Detailed here is one TCR beta chain. Some clones are missing from TCRdb's copy, which holds only in-frame ones; the method was immunoSEQ multiplex PCR. Among about 67,000 clones listed, 90% were seen once. The CDR3 is 13 amino acids. The V end lost 5 bases, the J end lost 0 bases, and 7 bases lay between the germline ends. Per the germline V gene, CDR1 is SNHLY and CDR2 is FYNNEI. This sample is part of a study of T cell changes during pregnancy in multiple sclerosis. This receptor was taken from a female donor with multiple sclerosis, enrolled in a pregnancy study. This specimen was peripheral blood, taken in the third trimester of pregnancy. The rearrangement links TRBV2 to TRBJ1-1; D gene uncertain. The CDR3 coding sequence is TGTGCCAGCAGTCCGAGGATGAACACTGAAGCTTTCTTT. Protein sequence: CASSPRMNTEAFF.